This T cell receptor beta chain was recorded in a study of a mutant IDH1 vaccine in newly diagnosed glioma. Study information: Patients were started on vaccination 4-6 weeks after radiotherapy alone, or with temozolomide cycles. Most had both radiotherapy and temozolomide beforehand; others had only one.

V gave up 1 base and J gave up 2 bases, with 10 bases separating them. This CDR3 has 15 amino acids. Germline assignment: CDR1 SGHDT and CDR2 YYEEEE. Time point reported: week 35, safety follow-up. Alongside topical imiquimod, each dose of vaccine comprised 300 ug of mutant IDH1 20-mer peptide. Donors had new IDH1-mutant astrocytomas of WHO grade 3 or 4 (ATRX-lost). Worth noting for this clone: Its matching antigen is unknown.

Study-level findings and limits: Whatever changes occurred in top peripheral T cell clonotypes seemed unrelated to pseudoprogression.

Libraries were prepared by immunoSEQ multiplex PCR; TCRdb keeps only in-frame clonotypes and omits some of them. Among some 45,000 clones listed, approximately 83% were seen once. The J gene is TRBJ2-1, the V gene TRBV5-6, with a tentative D call TRBD2 (6 bases). This clonotype was sampled from a woman in her forties or fifties with glioma. The material sequenced was PBMCs, taken from a glioma patient whose treatment included an IDH1 peptide vaccine. The CDR3 protein is CASSLWDSPYNEQFF. The CDR3 DNA is TGTGCCAGCAGCTTGTGGGACTCGCCCTACAATGAGCAGTTCTTC.